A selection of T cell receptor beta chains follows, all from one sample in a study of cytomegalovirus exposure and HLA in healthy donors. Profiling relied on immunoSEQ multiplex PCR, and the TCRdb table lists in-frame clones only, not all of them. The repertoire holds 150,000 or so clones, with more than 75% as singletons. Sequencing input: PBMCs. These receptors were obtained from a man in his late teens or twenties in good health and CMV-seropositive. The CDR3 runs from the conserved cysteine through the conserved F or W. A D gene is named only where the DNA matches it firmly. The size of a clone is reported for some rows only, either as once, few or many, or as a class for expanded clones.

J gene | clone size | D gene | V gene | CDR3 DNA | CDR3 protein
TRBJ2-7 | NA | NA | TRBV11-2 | TGTGCCAGCAGCTTAACGAGGGATAGGTCCTACGAGCAGTACTTC | CASSLTRDRSYEQYF
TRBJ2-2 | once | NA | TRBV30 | TGTGCCTGGAGCCTCGTTCCAGACGGGGAGCTGTTTTTT | CAWSLVPDGELFF
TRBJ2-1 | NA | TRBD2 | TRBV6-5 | TGTGCCAGCAGGGCTTCCGGGGGGACCTACAATGAGCAGTTCTTC | CASRASGGTYNEQFF
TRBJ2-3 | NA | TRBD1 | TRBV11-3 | TGTGCCAGCAGCCAGACTGGACAGGCTTGGGGTGATACGCAGTATTTT | CASSQTGQAWGDTQYF
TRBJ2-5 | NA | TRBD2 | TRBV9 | TGTGCCAGCAGCGTAGGGCCTAGCGGGGTCCAAGAGACCCAGTACTTC | CASSVGPSGVQETQYF
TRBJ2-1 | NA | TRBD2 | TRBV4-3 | TGCGCCAGCAGCTACGGGACTAGCGGGGGGGCGAGGTTCAATGAGCAGTTCTTC | CASSYGTSGGARFNEQFF
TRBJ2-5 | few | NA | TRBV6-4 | TGTGCCAGCAGTAGCGCCCCAGGGTCGGAGACCCAGTACTTC | CASSSAPGSETQYF
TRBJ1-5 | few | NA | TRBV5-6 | TGTGCCAGCAGCTCGGGACAAACTAGCGCTCAGCCCCAGCATTTT | CASSSGQTSAQPQHF
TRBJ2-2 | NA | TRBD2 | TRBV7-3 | TGTGGTAGCGGGCCCAACACCGGGGAGCTGTTTTTT | CGSGPNTGELFF
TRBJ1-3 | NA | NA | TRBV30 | TGTGCCTGTGATTGGGGGCTTGGAAACACCATATATTTT | CACDWGLGNTIYF
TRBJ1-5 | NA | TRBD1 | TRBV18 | TGTGCCAGCTCAACACAGGGGCCCTCCAGTCAGCCCCAGCATTTT | CASSTQGPSSQPQHF
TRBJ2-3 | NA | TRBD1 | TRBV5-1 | TGCGCCAGCAGCTTGGGGGGACAGGGTGGCACAGATACGCAGTATTTT | CASSLGGQGGTDTQYF
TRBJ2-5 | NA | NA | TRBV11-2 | TGTGCCAGCAGCTTAGATGATGGCGGAACAGAGACCCAGTACTTC | CASSLDDGGTETQYF
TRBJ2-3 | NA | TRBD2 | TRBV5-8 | TGTGCCAGCAGCAACGCGGGGGGCACAACAGATACGCAGTATTTT | CASSNAGGTTDTQYF
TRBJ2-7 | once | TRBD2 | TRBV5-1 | TGCGCCAGCAGCTTGGATTCGGGGGGGCCCTACGAGCAGTACTTC | CASSLDSGGPYEQYF
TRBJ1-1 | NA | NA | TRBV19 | TGTGCCAGTAGTCACCGTCCGGACTTGACTGAAGCTTTCTTT | CASSHRPDLTEAFF
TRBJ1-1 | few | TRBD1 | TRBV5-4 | TGTGCCAGCAGCTCGGAGACAGGGTCGGTGACTGAAGCTTTCTTT | CASSSETGSVTEAFF
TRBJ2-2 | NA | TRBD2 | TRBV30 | TGTGCCTCCCCCCGTGCGGGGGGCACTGGGACCGGGGAGCTGTTTTTT | CASPRAGGTGTGELFF
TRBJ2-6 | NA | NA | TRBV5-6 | TGTGCCAGCAGCTTGGTTACGAGCTCTGGGGCCAACGGCCTGACTTTC | CASSLVTSSGANGLTF
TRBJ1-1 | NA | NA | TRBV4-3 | TGCGCCAGCAGCCAAGAGGGAGGGAACACTGAAGCTTTCTTT | CASSQEGGNTEAFF
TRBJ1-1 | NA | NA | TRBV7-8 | TGTGCCAGCAGCTCGAGGGTGGGTGACTGGCCTAAGAACACTGAAGCTTTCTTT | CASSSRVGDWPKNTEAFF
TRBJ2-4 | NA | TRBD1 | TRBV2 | TGTGCCAGCAGTAGGGACAGCAAAAACATTCAGTACTTC | CASSRDSKNIQYF
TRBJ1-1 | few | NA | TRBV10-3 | TGTGCCATCAGCGCCATCCGGGGGGGGACTGAAGCTTTCTTT | CAISAIRGGTEAFF
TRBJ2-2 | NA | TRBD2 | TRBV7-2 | TGTGCCAGCAGCTTCCTAGCGGGGGGAAGCACCGGGGAGCTGTTTTTT | CASSFLAGGSTGELFF
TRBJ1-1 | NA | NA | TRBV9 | TGTGCCAGCAGCGTAGAAGGGGAGGTTATGAACACTGAAGCTTTCTTT | CASSVEGEVMNTEAFF
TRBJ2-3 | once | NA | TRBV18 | TGTGCCAGCTCACTTGGACTCAGCACAGATACGCAGTATTTT | CASSLGLSTDTQYF
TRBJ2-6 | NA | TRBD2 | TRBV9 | TGTGCCAGCAGCGTAGGGCTAGCGGGGGTAGGTTCTGGGGCCAACGGCCTGACTTTC | CASSVGLAGVGSGANGLTF
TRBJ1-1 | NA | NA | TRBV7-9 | TGTGCCAGCACCGGCGGGGGGGAGACTGAAGCTTTCTTT | CASTGGGETEAFF
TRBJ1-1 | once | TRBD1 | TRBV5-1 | TGCGCCAGCAGCGCCGGGACAGTGAACACTGAAGCTTTCTTT | CASSAGTVNTEAFF
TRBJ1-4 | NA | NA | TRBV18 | TGTGCCAGCTCACCACCGGGGCAGGAACGTAATGAAAAACTGTTTTTT | CASSPPGQERNEKLFF
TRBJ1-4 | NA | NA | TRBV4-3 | TGCGCCAGCAGCCAAGTTTTGGCAGTCGAAAAACTGTTTTTT | CASSQVLAVEKLFF
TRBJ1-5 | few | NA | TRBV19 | TGTGCCAGTAGTAAGGACACTACCCTAGGGCAGCCCCAGCATTTT | CASSKDTTLGQPQHF
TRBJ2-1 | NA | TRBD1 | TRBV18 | TGTGCCAGCTCACCAGGGACAGGGGGCAATGAGCAGTTCTTC | CASSPGTGGNEQFF
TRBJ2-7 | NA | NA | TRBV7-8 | TGTGCCAGCAGCCGCCGGGACTCACCCTACGAGCAGTACTTC | CASSRRDSPYEQYF
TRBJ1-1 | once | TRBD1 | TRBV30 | TGTGCCTGGAGACCGACAGGGAAGGACACTGAAGCTTTCTTT | CAWRPTGKDTEAFF
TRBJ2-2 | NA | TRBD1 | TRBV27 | TGTGCCAGCAGTTCGTTCCGGGACAGGGGCACCGGGGAGCTGTTTTTT | CASSSFRDRGTGELFF
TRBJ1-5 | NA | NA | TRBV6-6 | TGTGCCAGCATTCGGGGACACTTGGGCAATCAGCCCCAGCATTTT | CASIRGHLGNQPQHF
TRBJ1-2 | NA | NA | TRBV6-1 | TGTGCCAGCAGTGAAGCCCGCGGATACAGGGCGGGCTATGGCTACACCTTC | CASSEARGYRAGYGYTF
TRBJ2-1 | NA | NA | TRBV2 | TGTGCCAGCGGGGGGGGGCTCTATACTTTCAATGAGCAGTTCTTC | CASGGGLYTFNEQFF
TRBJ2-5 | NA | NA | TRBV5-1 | TGCGCCAGCAGCTTGTCTATAGGGGCACTCCAAGAGACCCAGTACTTC | CASSLSIGALQETQYF
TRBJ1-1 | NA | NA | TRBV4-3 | TGCGCCAGCAGCCAAGCGGGACACTTGAACACTGAAGCTTTCTTT | CASSQAGHLNTEAFF
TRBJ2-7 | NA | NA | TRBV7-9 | TGTTCCAGCAGCCATCTAGTTTCCTACGAGCAGTACTTC | CSSSHLVSYEQYF
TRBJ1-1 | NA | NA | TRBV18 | TGTGCCAGCTCTCCCGGGGGGCCGGAGAGGAACACTGAAGCTTTCTTT | CASSPGGPERNTEAFF
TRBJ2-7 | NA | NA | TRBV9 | TGTGCCAGCAGCCCCCCCAGGGGTGACGAGCAGTACTTC | CASSPPRGDEQYF
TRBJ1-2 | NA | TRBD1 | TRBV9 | TGTGCCAGCAGCGTAGCTACGACAGGGGAAGACTATGGCTACACCTTC | CASSVATTGEDYGYTF
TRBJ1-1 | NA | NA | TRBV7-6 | TGTGCCAGCAGCTCGGTCGAGACTGAAGCTTTCTTT | CASSSVETEAFF
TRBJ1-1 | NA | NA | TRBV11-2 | TGTGCCAGCAGCTTAGGGGGGCGGCGGACTGAAGCTTTCTTT | CASSLGGRRTEAFF
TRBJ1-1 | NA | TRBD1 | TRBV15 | TGTGCCACCAGCAGAGGTGGGACAGGGTCTGAAGCTTTCTTT | CATSRGGTGSEAFF
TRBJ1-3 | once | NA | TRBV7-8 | TGTGCCAGCAGCTTAGCGACAGGCGTTGGAAACACCATATATTTT | CASSLATGVGNTIYF
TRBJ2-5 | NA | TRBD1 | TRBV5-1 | TGCGCCAGCAGCCACGGGACAGGGCGGGAGGAGACCCAGTACTTC | CASSHGTGREETQYF
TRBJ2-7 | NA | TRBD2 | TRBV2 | TGTGCCACCGAAATAGGGACTAGCGGGGGTTACGAGCAGTACTTC | CATEIGTSGGYEQYF
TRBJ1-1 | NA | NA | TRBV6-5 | TGTGCCAGCAGGCAAGGGGGAACTGAAGCTTTCTTT | CASRQGGTEAFF